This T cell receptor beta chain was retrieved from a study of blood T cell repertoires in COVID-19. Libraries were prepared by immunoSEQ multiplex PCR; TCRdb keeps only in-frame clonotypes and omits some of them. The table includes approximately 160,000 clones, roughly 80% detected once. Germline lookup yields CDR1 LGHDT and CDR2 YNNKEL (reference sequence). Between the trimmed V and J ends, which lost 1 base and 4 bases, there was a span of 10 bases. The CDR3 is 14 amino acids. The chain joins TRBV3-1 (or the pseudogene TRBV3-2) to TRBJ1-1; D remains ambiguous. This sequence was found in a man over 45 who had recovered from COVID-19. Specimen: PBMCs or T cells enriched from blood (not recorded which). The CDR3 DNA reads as TGTGCCAGCAGCCAAGTCGCGGGTTCCACTGAAGCTTTCTTT. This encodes CASSQVAGSTEAFF.